This record covers a single T cell receptor beta chain. The data are from a study of PD-1 and CTLA-4 blockade in melanoma. This CDR3 comprises 14 residues. Germline V gene sequence: CDR1 MNHEY, CDR2 SMNVEV (reference sequence). Trimming removed 7 bases from V and 0 bases from J; junction bases left unmatched: 5. Generated by immunoSEQ multiplex PCR, the TCRdb table keeps only in-frame clones and is missing some. The table records about 31,000 clones, about 87% of them present only once. J is TRBJ2-7 and V is TRBV27; 8 nucleotides line up with TRBD2. This clonotype was obtained from a human donor with melanoma. This material consisted of CD8+ T cells from peripheral blood, taken from a patient given anti-PD-1 treatment. The DNA of the CDR3 is TGTGCCAGCAAGGCGGGGGGCCGCTCCTACGAGCAGTACTTC. Translation gives CASKAGGRSYEQYF.